The 30 T cell receptor beta chains in this list originate from one sample, sequenced in a study of CXCR3-negative and CXCR3-positive naive CD8 T cells. Carrying UMI labels, the TRB cDNA libraries were prepared through 5' RACE. TCRdb re-called the 5' RACE reads and gives one entry per CDR3 protein, without DNA. This sample contains some 150,000 distinct CDR3 sequences. The antigens of these receptors remain unknown. Study-wide findings and caveats: A higher hydrophobicity marked the TRB CDR3s of CXCR3-positive naive cells versus CXCR3-negative naive cells.

The sample was naive CXCR3+ CD8+ T cells from blood. Sample subset: CD45RO-CCR7+CD27+CD95- naive CD8+ T cells expressing CXCR3 (TNR3+). Receptors were obtained from a human donor in good health. Some clones in this sample may be carry-over from other donors' samples.

This chain connects TRBV25-1 to TRBJ2-5; the D call from TCRdb, TRBD1, cannot be confirmed without DNA. The CDR3 is 14 amino acids. CDR1 is MGHDK, CDR2 SYGVNS, per germline. CDR3: CASKRDTKQETQYF.

The CDR3 region is CASSPPGPLIEFNTEAFF. V usage is TRBV3-1 and J usage is TRBJ1-1; the TCRdb call, TRBD1, lacks DNA for checking. The germline gives CDR1 LGHDT, CDR2 YNNKEL (reference sequence). This CDR3 has 18 residues.

The gene calls are TRBV11-3 and TRBJ2-1. The germline V gene encodes CDR1 SGHNT and CDR2 YENEEA. The CDR3 is 13 residues long. The CDR3 region is CASSLVELHEQFF.

The chain has TRBV13 and TRBJ1-4; TCRdb picks TRBD1, but there is no DNA to check that call. CDR1 and CDR2 (germline): PRHDT, FYEKMQ (reference sequence). The CDR3 extends over 15 amino acids. This CDR3 is CASSPTGTANEKLFF.

This sequence joins TRBV11-3 and TRBJ2-1. The CDR3 contains 12 residues. From germline, CDR1 is SGHNT and CDR2 YENEEA. The CDR3 is CASSLDRSEQFF.

The chain joins TRBV2 to TRBJ2-2; the TRBD1 assignment by TCRdb is unverifiable without DNA. There are 17 residues in the CDR3. Germline V CDR1 and CDR2: SNHLY, FYNNEI. The CDR3 spells CASSKRQKLANTGELFF.

V and J are TRBV20-1 and TRBJ2-1; the TRBD1 assignment by TCRdb is unverifiable without DNA. Per the germline V gene, CDR1 is DFQATT and CDR2 is SNEGSKA (reference sequence). The CDR3 is 14 residues long. The CDR3 is CSATGQGDYNEQFF.

V is TRBV12-3 or TRBV12-4 and J is TRBJ1-2. The CDR3 consists of 13 residues. The CDR3 sequence is CASSSTRTETNTF.

The V call is TRBV14, the J call TRBJ2-2; TCRdb's D call of TRBD1 is untestable without DNA. Germline V CDR1 and CDR2: SGHDN, FVKESK. The CDR3 covers 13 residues. The CDR3 protein is CASSPQGSGELFF.

The chain has TRBV6-5 and TRBJ2-3; TCRdb designates TRBD1, a call that cannot be tested without DNA. Germline CDR1 and CDR2: MNHEY and SVGAGI. The CDR3 has 12 amino acids. The CDR3 loop is CASSAGADTQYF.

The chain joins TRBV6-2 or TRBV6-3 to TRBJ2-7; absent DNA, TCRdb's TRBD1 call cannot be checked. The CDR3 has 13 amino acids. The V gene's germline CDR1 is MNHEY and CDR2 SVGEGT. Here the CDR3 reads CANSYGQSYEQYF.

The CDR3 spells CASRVGIDTGELFF. The genes are TRBV7-3 and TRBJ2-2. This CDR3 has 14 residues. In germline, CDR1 is SGHTA, CDR2 FQGTGA.

This rearrangement joins TRBV28 to TRBJ2-5; the D call from TCRdb, TRBD1, cannot be confirmed without DNA. This CDR3 region has 16 residues. Germline V gives CDR1 MDHEN, CDR2 SYDVKM. CDR3 protein: CASSGGPTTFQETQYF.

This sequence joins TRBV29-1 and TRBJ2-3. The CDR3 covers 12 residues. CDR1 and CDR2 (germline): SQVTM, ANQGSEA. CDR3 amino acids: CSVEIGGDTQYF.

The V gene is TRBV4-3, the J gene TRBJ2-7; without DNA, the TCRdb call of TRBD2 cannot be checked. The CDR3 totals 14 residues. Looked up from germline, CDR1 is LGHNA and CDR2 is YSLEER. The CDR3 region is CASSQELAGYEQYF.

This rearrangement joins TRBV29-1 to TRBJ1-3. The CDR3 has 13 amino acids. From germline, CDR1 is SQVTM and CDR2 ANQGSEA. The CDR3 reads CSVRGPVGNTIYF.

This chain joins TRBV29-1 and TRBJ2-7; TCRdb selects TRBD1, and the lack of DNA leaves this call unchecked. Germline V gives CDR1 SQVTM, CDR2 ANQGSEA. The CDR3 contains 15 residues. CDR3 sequence reads: CSVEEVGTEDYEQYF.

This chain links TRBV23-1 with TRBJ1-2. TRBV23-1 is labeled an ORF, and its function is uncertain. There are 14 residues in the CDR3. CDR3 protein: CASSTPRGYDGYTF.

The gene calls are TRBV29-1 and TRBJ1-2; TCRdb gives TRBD1 as the D gene, but with no DNA this cannot be confirmed. CDR3 length: 12 amino acids. Germline V lookup: CDR1 SQVTM, CDR2 ANQGSEA. The CDR3 sequence is CSCDRENYGYTF.

The CDR3 protein is CASSLVEGLSYNEQFF. This chain joins TRBV5-1 and TRBJ2-1; without DNA, the TCRdb call of TRBD2 cannot be checked. The length of the CDR3 is 16 residues. Germline lookup yields CDR1 SGHRS and CDR2 YFSETQ.

J is TRBJ1-1 and V is TRBV7-3. Germline CDR1 SGHTA, CDR2 FQGTGA. This CDR3 is built from 15 residues. This CDR3 reads CASKPSGLTNTEAFF.

The gene calls are TRBV7-9 and TRBJ1-1; the TCRdb call, TRBD1, lacks DNA for checking. Germline V CDR1 and CDR2: SEHNR, FQNEAQ (reference sequence). This CDR3 is 15 amino acids long. The CDR3 reads CASSLYLREIGEAFF.

J is TRBJ2-3 and V is TRBV5-6; TCRdb's D gene call, TRBD2, goes unchecked for lack of DNA. Germline V lookup: CDR1 SGHDT, CDR2 YYEEEE. This CDR3 has 16 residues. CDR3 sequence reads: CASSLLVGLFTDTQYF. Together with reference TRBV5-6 and TRBJ2-3, the CDR3 gives the full variable domain: DAGVTQSPTHLIKTRGQQVTLRCSPKSGHDTVSWYQQALGQGPQFIFQYYEEEERQRGNFPDRFSGHQFPNYSSELNVNALLLGDSALYLCASSLLVGLFTDTQYFGPGTRLTVL.

This sequence joins TRBV7-9 and TRBJ1-4; TCRdb's assignment of TRBD1 cannot be checked, as there is no DNA. The germline V gene encodes CDR1 SEHNR and CDR2 FQNEAQ (reference sequence). The CDR3 loop spans 14 amino acids. The CDR3 sequence is CASRQTDLNEKLFF.

The J gene is TRBJ2-5, the V gene TRBV2; there is no DNA to check the TCRdb D call of TRBD2. The CDR3 runs to 13 residues. The germline CDR1 and CDR2 sequences are SNHLY and FYNNEI. The chain's CDR3 is CASLLAGVETQYF.

V gene TRBV3-1 combines with J gene TRBJ2-1; checking the TCRdb D call of TRBD2 is not possible without DNA. The CDR3 has 14 amino acids. Germline CDR1 and CDR2: LGHDT and YNNKEL (reference sequence). CDR3 region: CASSEDYSNNEQFF.

The chain uses TRBV6-5 and TRBJ2-5; TCRdb's D gene call, TRBD1, goes unchecked for lack of DNA. This CDR3 region has 15 residues. Per germline, CDR1 MNHEY and CDR2 SVGAGI. The CDR3 spells CASSYFGGVQETQYF.

The chain employs TRBV7-6 and TRBJ2-1; the TCRdb call, TRBD1, lacks DNA for checking. Per germline, CDR1 SGHVS and CDR2 FNYEAQ. CDR3 length: 15 residues. This CDR3 reads CASSSSTDRDDEQFF.

The rearrangement uses TRBV28 and TRBJ2-1; TCRdb designates TRBD2, a call that cannot be tested without DNA. The germline V gene encodes CDR1 MDHEN and CDR2 SYDVKM. The CDR3 is made up of 15 amino acids. This chain's CDR3 is CASRDRTSGYNEQFF.

The chain recombines TRBV7-3 with TRBJ1-1. There are 14 residues in the CDR3. CDR1 SGHTA and CDR2 FQGTGA come from the germline V gene. The CDR3 spells CASSPMDGNTEAFF.